This T cell receptor beta chain appears in the sequencing data of a study of regulatory T cells in long-lasting Graves disease. CDR3-region Arm-PCR and iRepertoire HTBI primers produced the TCR beta libraries. TCRdb independently ran MiXCR on the multiplex PCR reads; one entry per CDR3 protein. The sample contains 400,000 to 500,000 distinct CDR3 sequences, about 15% of which appear only once. The CDR3 runs 15 residues. CDR1 is SGHAT, CDR2 FQNNGV, per germline. Time point of the sample: newly diagnosed GD, antithyroid drugs for less than 3 months. Preparation of the TCR library used RNA extracted from PBMCs. This clonotype was found many times. A read error is possible here, since a much larger clone lies one base away. This same sample was also taken into another study, of T cells in Graves' hyperthyroidism and ophthalmopathy. That paper adds: The HTBI primer set drove a first-round RT-PCR of the TCR CDR3.

The chain employs TRBV11-2 and TRBJ2-5, with D possibly being TRBD2 (6 bases). The source was peripheral blood mononuclear cells (PBMCs), collected at new diagnosis, from a patient treated with antithyroid drugs. The clonotype originates from a woman aged 50 to 60 with Graves disease. CDR3 sequence reads: CASSATRLGQGTQYF. CDR3 in DNA: TGTGCCAGCAGCGCGACCAGACTAGGCCAAGGGACCCAGTACTTC. Full variable domain (remainder filled in from reference TRBV11-2 and TRBJ2-5): EAGVAQSPRYKIIEKRQSVAFWCNPISGHATLYWYQQILGQGPKLLIQFQNNGVVDDSQLPKDRFSAERLKGVDSTLKIQPAKLEDSAVYLCASSATRLGQGTQYFGPGTRLLVL.